The 25 T cell receptor beta chains below were found in one sample sequenced in a study of T cell responses to AZD1222 COVID-19 vaccine. The method was immunoSEQ multiplex PCR; TCRdb's version includes in-frame clones alone and lacks a portion of them. The sample lists 150,000 to 250,000 clones; about 94% were seen once. The input for sequencing was peripheral blood, taken 28 days after the second AZD1222 dose. The origin of the receptors is an adult who received the AZD1222 COVID-19 vaccine.

This chain joins TRBV28 and TRBJ2-7; D is uncertain. Germline V gene data show CDR1 as MDHEN and CDR2 as SYDVKM. This CDR3 spans 14 amino acids. V gave up 4 bases and J gave up 2 bases, with 12 bases separating them. The CDR3 nucleotides are TGTGCCAGCAGTTCCCCGGGCCTTACCTACGAGCAGTACTTC. Its translation: CASSSPGLTYEQYF.

This clone appeared once. V gene TRBV24-1 combines with J gene TRBJ1-2; no firm D call. Trimming took 7 bases from V and 14 from J, leaving 7 bases between them. Per the germline V gene, CDR1 is KGHDR and CDR2 is SFDVKD. The CDR3 runs 8 residues. For the CDR3, the DNA is TGTGCCACCAGCCCCTTTACCTTC. As protein: CATSPFTF.

This CDR3 reads CASSVGGRNTGELFF. Here the CDR3 DNA reads TGTGCCAGCAGCGTTGGCGGGAGGAACACCGGGGAGCTGTTTTTT. V gene TRBV9 combines with J gene TRBJ2-2; 7 nucleotides align to TRBD2. CDR1 SGDLS and CDR2 YYNGEE come from the germline V gene. This CDR3 spans 15 amino acids. Germline trimming cut 2 bases from V and 1 base from J; bases unmatched to any gene: 2.

The chain links TRBV7-9 to TRBJ1-2, with 10 bases matching TRBD1. The V segment lost 10 bases and the J segment 5 bases; nucleotides outside the gene matches: 7. Germline lookup yields CDR1 SEHNR and CDR2 FQNEAQ (reference sequence). CDR3 length: 13 residues. CDR3 coding DNA: TGTGCCACCCAGGGACAGGGGTTTTATGGCTACACCTTC. Its translation: CATQGQGFYGYTF.

This chain links TRBV28 with TRBJ1-6, with D perhaps TRBD1 (5 bases). The V gene lost 10 bases and the J gene lost 5 bases, with 9 bases spanning the gap. Germline-derived CDR1 and CDR2 are MDHEN and SYDVKM. The CDR3 spans 12 residues. The CDR3 loop reads CATRENNSPLHF. CDR3 DNA sequence: TGTGCCACCAGGGAGAATAATTCACCCCTCCACTTT.

The chain uses TRBV19 and TRBJ2-7; 7 bases are shared with TRBD1. Germline lookup yields CDR1 LNHDA and CDR2 SQIVND (reference sequence). This CDR3 has 14 amino acids. With 6 bases clipped from V and 4 bases from J, the junction kept 9 bases outside the gene matches. The CDR3 is CASSHAPTGYEQYF. The CDR3 DNA reads TGTGCCAGTAGCCACGCCCCGACAGGGTACGAGCAGTACTTC.

The genes are TRBV20-1 and TRBJ2-1; 9 bases match TRBD2. The CDR3 has 14 residues. Germline V CDR1 and CDR2: DFQATT, SNEGSKA (reference sequence). Trimming at V came to 3 bases and at J to 12 bases, leaving 12 bases not matched to a gene. The CDR3 coding sequence is TGCAGTGCTAGTATGTCTAGCGGGGCGGTCGGGCAGTTCTTC. Its protein product is CSASMSSGAVGQFF.

The CDR3 is CASSQGQRNTEAFF. The DNA of the CDR3 is TGCGCCAGCAGCCAAGGACAGCGGAACACTGAAGCTTTCTTT. The chain combines TRBV4-1 with TRBJ1-1; possibly TRBD1 for D (5 bases). V lost 1 base to trimming and J lost 1 base, with 7 bases between them. Per the germline V gene, CDR1 is MGHRA and CDR2 is YSYEKL. The length of the CDR3 is 14 residues.

This clone appeared a single time. V is TRBV19 and J is TRBJ1-5; 8 bases are shared with TRBD1. CDR1 LNHDA and CDR2 SQIVND come from the germline V gene (reference sequence). CDR3 length: 19 amino acids. Trimming cost V 0 bases and J 6 bases; bases outside gene matches: 16. The CDR3 is CASSIDRSGGQGLPQPQHF. As DNA, the CDR3 is TGTGCCAGTAGTATAGATCGATCGGGAGGACAGGGTCTGCCTCAGCCCCAGCATTTT.

V gene TRBV27 combines with J gene TRBJ2-7; no clear D. Trimming cost V 6 bases and J 5 bases, with 8 bases left between them. CDR1 is MNHEY and CDR2 is SMNVEV in the germline V gene (reference sequence). The CDR3 length is 11 residues. The CDR3 spells CASRSSHEQYF. The CDR3 nucleotides read TGTGCCAGCAGGTCGAGCCACGAGCAGTACTTC.

This clone was observed once. The V and J genes are TRBV7-9 and TRBJ2-7, with TRBD1 matching 8 bases. V gave up 6 bases and J gave up 12 bases; unmatched junction bases: 10. The germline V gene encodes CDR1 SEHNR and CDR2 FQNEAQ (reference sequence). The CDR3 length is 12 residues. Here the CDR3 DNA reads TGTGCCAGCAGGGACCAGAACAGGGGGACGTACTTC. It is translated as CASRDQNRGTYF.

Turning to this clone: The germline gene is not matched at one end of the junction; a read error may be the cause. The rearrangement links TRBV20-1 to TRBJ2-1; 8 bases line up with TRBD2. The germline gives CDR1 DFQATT, CDR2 SNEGSKA (reference sequence). The CDR3 extends over 10 amino acids. The CDR3 sequence is CSATGLASVF. The CDR3 region has the DNA TGCAGTGCGACTGGACTAGCCTCGGTCTTC.

About this clone: The same CDR3 also results from other DNA sequences found in this sample. The chain uses TRBV20-1 and TRBJ2-3; unclear D gene. CDR3 length equals 10 residues. Between the trimmed V and J ends, which lost 3 bases and 6 bases, there was a span of 4 bases. Germline CDR1 reads DFQATT; CDR2 reads SNEGSKA (reference sequence). The CDR3 bases are TGCAGTGCTAGTGTGGATACGCAGTATTTT. Amino acids: CSASVDTQYF.

The V call is TRBV3-1 (or the pseudogene TRBV3-2), the J call TRBJ2-3; D possibly corresponds to TRBD2 (5 bases). This CDR3 is built from 17 residues. Germline values: CDR1 LGHDT, CDR2 YNNKEL (reference sequence). V lost 0 bases, J lost 6 bases, and 19 bases lay in between. The CDR3: CASSQEVPASTRDTQYF. The CDR3 nucleotides are TGTGCCAGCAGCCAAGAGGTACCGGCTAGCACGAGGGATACGCAGTATTTT.

The chain couples TRBV5-1 to TRBJ1-5, with a possible D match to TRBD1 (5 bases). CDR1 and CDR2 (germline): SGHRS, YFSETQ. The CDR3 spans 18 residues. The ends were cut back, 6 bases at V and 2 bases at J, with 24 bases in the middle. The CDR3: CASIGTPDGGVGNQPQHF. The CDR3 bases are TGCGCCAGCATCGGGACCCCTGATGGGGGAGTGGGCAATCAGCCCCAGCATTTT.

V gene TRBV19 combines with J gene TRBJ1-1; D perhaps matches TRBD1 (5 bases). CDR3 length: 11 residues. Trimming stripped 7 bases from V and 11 bases from J, with 14 bases between. The germline V gene encodes CDR1 LNHDA and CDR2 SQIVND (reference sequence). This CDR3 reads CASKGTRTAFF. DNA for the CDR3: TGTGCCAGTAAGGGGACTCGGACGGCTTTCTTT.

This clone appeared once. V usage is TRBV28 and J usage is TRBJ2-7; either TRBD1 or TRBD2 may supply D (5 bases each). Per the germline V gene, CDR1 is MDHEN and CDR2 is SYDVKM. The CDR3 is 15 amino acids. The V and J ends lost 10 bases and 1 base respectively, with 20 bases between them. The CDR3 region is CATSVSRGESYEQYF. CDR3 coding DNA: TGTGCCACCAGCGTCTCGAGGGGAGAATCCTACGAGCAGTACTTC.

The V gene is TRBV5-1, the J gene TRBJ2-5; TRBD2 matches 14 bases. Losses at the gene ends were 0 bases for V and 5 bases for J; bases not matched to a gene: 3. Per the germline V gene, CDR1 is SGHRS and CDR2 is YFSETQ. This CDR3 region has 16 residues. CDR3 residues: CASSLGGTSGGETQYF. As DNA, the CDR3 is TGCGCCAGCAGCTTGGGAGGGACTAGCGGGGGCGAGACCCAGTACTTC.

This chain connects TRBV29-1 to TRBJ2-7, with unresolved D. The germline V gene has CDR1 SQVTM and CDR2 ANQGSEA. There are 14 residues in the CDR3. The V and J ends lost 5 bases and 2 bases respectively, with 16 bases between them. Here the CDR3 reads CSVPKIEGTYEQYF. The CDR3 nucleotides read TGCAGCGTTCCAAAGATTGAAGGTACCTACGAGCAGTACTTC.

The chain carries TRBV5-1 and TRBJ1-2; D is perhaps TRBD1 (6 bases). The CDR3 length is 15 residues. Per germline, CDR1 SGHRS and CDR2 YFSETQ. V lost 4 bases to trimming and J lost 0 bases, with 13 bases between them. The CDR3 reads CASSPTDSPNYGYTF. As DNA, the CDR3 is TGCGCCAGCAGCCCAACGGACAGCCCTAACTATGGCTACACCTTC.

V is TRBV2 and J is TRBJ1-2; no clear D. Germline V gene lookup returns CDR1 SNHLY and CDR2 FYNNEI. V lost 1 base to trimming and J lost 5 bases, with 8 bases between them. This CDR3 contains 13 residues. DNA of the CDR3: TGTGCCAGCAGTGAAGGGCTGCTATATGGCTACACCTTC. Its protein product is CASSEGLLYGYTF.

This chain links TRBV3-1 (or the pseudogene TRBV3-2) with TRBJ2-1; TRBD2 aligns across 11 bases. Unmatched junction bases numbered 2, after V lost 4 bases and J lost 9 bases. The germline V gene has CDR1 LGHDT and CDR2 YNNKEL (reference sequence). The CDR3 has 13 residues. This chain's CDR3 is CASSLTSGGEQFF. CDR3 bases: TGTGCCAGCAGCCTAACTAGCGGGGGTGAGCAGTTCTTC.

V gene TRBV2 combines with J gene TRBJ1-2, with TRBD1 matching over 7 bases. Germline assignment: CDR1 SNHLY and CDR2 FYNNEI. The CDR3 extends over 14 amino acids. V shed 4 bases and J 0 bases; nucleotides not matched to a gene: 2. DNA of the CDR3: TGTGCCAGCAGTGGACAGGGCCCTAACTATGGCTACACCTTC. Translated: CASSGQGPNYGYTF.

This rearrangement joins TRBV18 to TRBJ2-3; 7 bases line up with TRBD2. The CDR3 has 15 amino acids. Trimming at V came to 4 bases and at J to 0 bases, leaving 4 bases not matched to a gene. The germline V gene has CDR1 KGHSH and CDR2 LQKENI. The CDR3 nucleotides read TGTGCCAGCTCACGGGCCGGGGGGAGCACAGATACGCAGTATTTT. Its translation is CASSRAGGSTDTQYF.

The DNA for the CDR3 is TGCGCCAGCAGCCAAGGGGCGGTTTATAGCAATCAGCCCCAGCATTTT. Its translation: CASSQGAVYSNQPQHF. The chain is built from TRBV4-3 and TRBJ1-5; unclear D gene. Trimming stripped 1 base from V and 0 bases from J, with 10 bases between. Germline loops: CDR1 LGHNA, CDR2 YSLEER. CDR3 length: 16 amino acids.